This TCR beta chain was sequenced for a study of control samples from healthy donors and cancer patients. Repertoires were generated with immunoSEQ multiplex PCR, while TCRdb's copy carries only in-frame clones and drops some. The repertoire holds over 75,000 clones, with roughly 91% as singletons. CDR3 length: 14 residues. Germline loops: CDR1 MNHEY, CDR2 SVGEGT. V gave up 5 bases and J gave up 3 bases; unmatched junction bases: 3. Sequenced material: blood. The chain combines TRBV6-2 or TRBV6-3 with TRBJ2-5; TRBD2 aligns across 10 bases. The source of this sequence is a man younger than 45 in good health. DNA for the CDR3: TGTGCCAGCAGTCTAGCGGGGGCGGAAGAGACCCAGTACTTC. Translation: CASSLAGAEETQYF.